What follows are 9 T cell receptor beta chains derived from one specimen sequenced in a study of CD8+CD57+ T cells in acquired aplastic anemia. The template used for profiling TCR beta VDJ and CDR3 was genomic DNA. TCRdb redid the calling of the reads with MiXCR, one entry per CDR3 protein. The table includes some 150,000 distinct CDR3 sequences, less than 45% detected once. Sequenced material: sorted CD4+, CD8+, or CD8+CD57+ T cells (not recorded which) from PBMCs. Receptors originate from a human donor in good health, serving as a control.

The sample holds one count of this clonotype. The rearrangement joins TRBV15 to TRBJ2-3; no clear D gene. Germline V lookup: CDR1 LNHNV, CDR2 YYDKDF (reference sequence). The germline V and J ends were trimmed by 3 bases and 3 bases, with 19 bases remaining between them. The CDR3 runs 17 residues. CDR3 DNA sequence: TGTGCCACCAGCAGTGAAGTGGGCAGTTATTCAACAGATACGCAGTATTTT. It encodes CATSSEVGSYSTDTQYF.

This clonotype was counted ten times or more. The chain is built from TRBV4-1 and TRBJ2-7, with D perhaps matching TRBD1 (6 bases). This CDR3 region has 15 residues. Trimming took 0 bases from V and 9 from J, leaving 18 bases between them. In germline, CDR1 is MGHRA, CDR2 YSYEKL. The CDR3 reads CASSQEGRGSRGQYF. The CDR3, as DNA: TGCGCCAGCAGCCAAGAGGGCAGGGGCTCACGGGGGCAGTACTTC.

This clonotype was seen repeatedly, ten times or more. The CDR3, as DNA: TGCAGTGCCCTTCGGACAGGAGTAGAGACCCAGTACTTC. As protein: CSALRTGVETQYF. The V call is TRBV20-1, the J call TRBJ2-5; 7 bases fit TRBD1. V shed 6 bases, J shed 4 bases, and the junction held 8 bases outside the gene matches. CDR1 is DFQATT and CDR2 is SNEGSKA in the germline V gene (reference sequence). CDR3 length equals 13 residues.

This clonotype appeared many times. The chain is built from TRBV2 and TRBJ2-6, with D possibly being TRBD2 (5 bases). The CDR3 is 16 residues long. The V end was cut by 4 bases, the J end by 3 bases, with 13 bases between. Germline-derived CDR1 and CDR2 are SNHLY and FYNNEI. DNA of the CDR3: TGTGCCAGCAGTGCCGGGATTCCTAATGGGGCCAACGTCCTGACTTTC. Translating gives CASSAGIPNGANVLTF.

This clonotype was recorded many times. The chain carries TRBV28 and TRBJ1-2, with D perhaps TRBD1 (5 bases). V was pared by 2 bases and J by 2 bases, with 9 bases between. Germline assignment: CDR1 MDHEN and CDR2 SYDVKM. The CDR3 runs to 14 residues. The CDR3 nucleotides are TGTGCCAGCAGTTTACTAGGGGAAAACTATGGCTACACCTTC. Residues: CASSLLGENYGYTF.

V and J are TRBV7-8 and TRBJ2-2; D remains unclear. The CDR3 sequence is 13 residues long. V lost 6 bases, J lost 3 bases, and 8 bases lay in between. CDR1 and CDR2 from the germline V gene are SGHVS and FQNEAQ. CDR3 sequence (DNA): TGTGCCAGCAGTCCCCAACACACCGGGGAGCTGTTTTTT. Translating it yields CASSPQHTGELFF.

The chain joins TRBV15 to TRBJ2-1; maybe TRBD2 (10 bases). Trimming took off 3 bases at V and 9 bases at J, with 27 bases between the two ends. The CDR3 extends over 18 amino acids. Germline V lookup: CDR1 LNHNV, CDR2 YYDKDF (reference sequence). In DNA form, the CDR3 reads TGTGCCACCAGCAGGGCTGGGACTAGCGTACAGGGGGCTAGTGAGCAGTTCTTC. This sequence encodes CATSRAGTSVQGASEQFF.

The gene calls are TRBV19 and TRBJ1-5, with D possibly being TRBD1 (5 bases). This CDR3 comprises 15 residues. The V end lost 5 bases, the J end lost 4 bases, and 15 bases lay between the germline ends. Germline assignment: CDR1 LNHDA and CDR2 SQIVND (reference sequence). CDR3 region: CASSQFGGGNQPQHF. The CDR3 DNA follows: TGTGCCAGTAGTCAATTCGGGGGAGGGAATCAGCCCCAGCATTTT.

As regards this clonotype: A read error may explain this, as a much larger clone is one base away. The V gene is TRBV12-5, the J gene TRBJ2-1, with D perhaps matching TRBD2 (5 bases). This CDR3 contains 14 residues. Germline V gene data show CDR1 as LGHNT and CDR2 as FRNRAP. The CDR3 sequence is CASGLPVGDNGQFF. CDR3 nucleotide sequence: TGTGCTAGTGGTTTGCCAGTGGGAGACAATGGGCAGTTCTTC.